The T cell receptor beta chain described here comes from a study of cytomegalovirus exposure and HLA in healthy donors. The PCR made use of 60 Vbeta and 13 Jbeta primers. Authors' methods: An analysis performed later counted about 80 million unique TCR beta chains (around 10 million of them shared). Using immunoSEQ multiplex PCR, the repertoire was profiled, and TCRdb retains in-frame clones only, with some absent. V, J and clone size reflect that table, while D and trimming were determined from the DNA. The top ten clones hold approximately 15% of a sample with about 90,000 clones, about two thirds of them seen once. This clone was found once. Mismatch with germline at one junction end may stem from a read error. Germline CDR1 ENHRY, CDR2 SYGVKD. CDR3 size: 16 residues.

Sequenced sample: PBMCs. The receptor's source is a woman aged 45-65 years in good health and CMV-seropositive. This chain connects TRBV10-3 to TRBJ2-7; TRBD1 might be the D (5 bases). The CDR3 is CASSRKGSLGGYEQYF. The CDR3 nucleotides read TGTGCCAGCAGTAGGAAGGGGTCCCTCGGTGGCTACGAGCAGTACTTC.